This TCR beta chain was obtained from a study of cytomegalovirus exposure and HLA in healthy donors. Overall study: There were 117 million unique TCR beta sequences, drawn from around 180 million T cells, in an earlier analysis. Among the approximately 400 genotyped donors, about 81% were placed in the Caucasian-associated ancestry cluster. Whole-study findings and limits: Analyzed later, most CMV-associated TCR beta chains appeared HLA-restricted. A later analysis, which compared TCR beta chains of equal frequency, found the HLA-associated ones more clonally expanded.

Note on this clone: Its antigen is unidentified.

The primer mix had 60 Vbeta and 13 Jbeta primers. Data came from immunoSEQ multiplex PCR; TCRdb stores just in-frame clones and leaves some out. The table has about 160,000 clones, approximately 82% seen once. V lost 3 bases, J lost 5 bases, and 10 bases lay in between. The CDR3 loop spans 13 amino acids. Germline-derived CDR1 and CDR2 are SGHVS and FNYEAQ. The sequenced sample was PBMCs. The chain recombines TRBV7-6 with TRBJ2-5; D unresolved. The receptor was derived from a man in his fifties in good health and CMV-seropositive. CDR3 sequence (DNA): TGTGCCAGCAGCTTGAAGGTGCGGGAGACCCAGTACTTC. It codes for CASSLKVRETQYF.